This T cell receptor beta chain emerged from a study of blood T cell repertoires in COVID-19. Overall study context: The United States, Italy and Spain provided the acute and convalescent COVID-19 samples. T cells, B-cell-depleted T cells, or PBMCs supplied cDNA or gDNA.

Patients at the Seattle site were enrolled during active infection and followed longitudinally. As originally analysed: Reference gene primers were amplified, and this amplification served to estimate nucleated cell counts. Only in-frame clones appear in the TCRdb table, and some are missing; sequencing was by immunoSEQ multiplex PCR. That table furnishes V, J and clone size, whereas the DNA furnished D and trimming. The sample yields some 190,000 clones, 82% seen once. The CDR3 is made up of 14 amino acids. Looked up from germline, CDR1 is SGHTA and CDR2 is FQGNSA. With regard to this clone: At one boundary the junction diverges from the germline segment, which might be a read error.

Sequencing was done on a sample of peripheral blood. The chain has TRBV7-2 and TRBJ2-1; D might be TRBD2 (6 bases). This receptor was taken from a woman aged 55-70 years with COVID-19, enrolled during active disease. The CDR3 nucleotides read TGTGCCAGCAGCTCACCCCAGGACTACCATGAGCAGTTCTTC. The encoded protein is CASSSPQDYHEQFF.